What follows is one TCR beta chain and its context. The clone's antigen remains unknown. Nothing much larger sits one base from this clone, and base qualities are not available. The sample was run on an Illumina HiSeq 2500. TCR beta libraries were prepared by quantitative 5'-RACE with molecular barcodes. The study's own analysis went as follows. Disease-linked TCR variants were identified with a new computational method built on a probabilistic model of VDJ rearrangement. TCRdb reprocessing: public reads trimmed at Q25 with fastp, clones called with MiXCR, in-frame beta chains kept. When rows share a CDR3 protein, they turn into one entry using the most common DNA and genes. The V and J calls and clone size come from TCRdb's table, not from the authors' own analysis. A total of about 150,000 distinct CDR3 sequences appear in this sample, roughly 34% of them only once. The ten largest clonotypes hold 5.5% to 7.5% of the sample.

This record comes from a study of CD8 T cells in ankylosing spondylitis (dated by TCRdb to the late 2010s). About the study as a whole: The study profiled T cell receptor beta repertoires in healthy donors and ankylosing spondylitis patients to find disease-linked TCR variants. The full study cohort was made up of approximately 24 ankylosing spondylitis patients and about a hundred healthy donors. Peripheral blood samples were taken, and synovial fluid was additionally collected from ankylosing spondylitis patients.

Synovial fluid samples and blood samples obtained from the same ankylosing spondylitis patients were matched. Broader findings and caveats from the paper: A TCR beta motif made up of several highly homologous amino acid variants appeared to be characteristic of blood from ankylosing spondylitis patients. Significant enrichment of the disease-linked clones was reported in matched synovial fluid samples from ankylosing spondylitis patients. Some TCR beta motif variants had previously been reported in synovial fluid and blood of reactive arthritis patients, which suggested common disease-initiation mechanisms. A CD8+ phenotype was shown by the disease-linked clones, which were found at relatively low frequencies in peripheral blood.

This TCR was recovered from a male donor with ankylosing spondylitis. The sequencing input was synovial fluid, either unsorted or a sorted T cell fraction (not recorded which).

The nucleotide sequence is given as TGTGCCAGCAGAAGACAGGGAAATACAGATACGCAGTATTTT. The resulting protein is CASRRQGNTDTQYF. The rearrangement joined TRBV12-3 or TRBV12-4 to TRBJ2-3; 7 middle bases align to TRBD1. Reading from cysteine to phenylalanine, the CDR3 counts 14 amino acids. Of all the DNA, just the CDR3 is kept, 42 bases in frame from base 1. Germline trimming: 6 bases from V, 3 bases from J; junction bases outside gene matches: 6.